These 4 T cell receptor beta chains originate from one sample sequenced in a study of CD8 T cells in Susac syndrome. After extraction with the RNeasy kit, roughly 0.45 to 1 ug of the RNA was reverse transcribed using random hexamers. Via MiXCR, TCRdb re-called the immunoSEQ multiplex PCR reads, giving one row per CDR3 protein. The sample yields roughly 84,000 distinct CDR3 sequences, 96% seen once. Sequencing was done on a sample of CD8+ T cells from PBMCs. These TCRs come from a human donor with Susac syndrome.

The chain has TRBV28 and TRBJ2-1, with D possibly being TRBD2 (7 bases). Germline-derived CDR1 and CDR2 are MDHEN and SYDVKM. CDR3 size: 15 residues. Trimming took 3 bases from V and 8 from J, leaving 17 bases between them. DNA of the CDR3: TGTGCCAGCAGTTTCGGGGGGCAGATTTACGATGAGCAGTTCTTC. Translating it yields CASSFGGQIYDEQFF. Based on the CDR3 plus reference TRBV28 and TRBJ2-1, the full variable domain is DVKVTQSSRYLVKRTGEKVFLECVQDMDHENMFWYRQDPGLGLRLIYFSYDVKMKEKGDIPEGYSVSREKKERFSLILESASTNQTSMYLCASSFGGQIYDEQFFGPGTRLTVL.

V gene TRBV3-1 combines with J gene TRBJ2-7; D uncertain. The germline gives CDR1 LGHDT, CDR2 YNNKEL (reference sequence). Trimming removed 1 base from V and 1 base from J, with 8 bases in between. This CDR3 comprises 14 residues. The CDR3 bases are TGTGCCAGCAGCCAAGCGCCACGGTCCTACGAGCAGTACTTC. Protein: CASSQAPRSYEQYF.

The chain carries TRBV7-2 and TRBJ2-5; TRBD2 matches at 13 bases. CDR1 SGHTA and CDR2 FQGNSA come from the germline V gene. The junction had 13 bases not matched to a gene; V was cut back by 5 bases and J by 1 base. The CDR3 totals 19 residues. Written as DNA, the CDR3 is TGTGCCAGCAGCCAGGGGATCGGACTAGCGGGAGTGTTCCAAGAGACCCAGTACTTC. It specifies CASSQGIGLAGVFQETQYF.

The chain employs TRBV7-9 and TRBJ2-4; TRBD1 agrees at 7 bases. Trimming took 0 bases from V and 8 from J; bases not matched to a gene: 10. CDR3 length equals 16 residues. Germline CDR1 is SEHNR and CDR2 is FQNEAQ (reference sequence). CDR3 residues: CASSLAPTGSLDIQYF. The CDR3 DNA sequence: TGTGCCAGCAGCTTAGCGCCGACAGGGAGTTTGGACATTCAGTACTTC.